The clone carrying this T cell receptor (beta chain) was found once. The data belong to a study of blood T cell repertoires in COVID-19. Study-wide background: T cells, B-cell-depleted T cells, or PBMCs supplied cDNA or gDNA.

Methods used by the authors: Nucleated cell counts were estimated from reference gene primer amplification. Repertoires were generated with immunoSEQ multiplex PCR, while TCRdb's copy carries only in-frame clones and drops some. The DNA was the basis for D and trimming; V, J and clone size are from that table. The sample holds around 160,000 clones, roughly four fifths seen once. The TCR comes from a human donor in a cohort sampled during active COVID-19. The specimen was peripheral blood.

CDR3 coding DNA: TGTGCCAGCAAATGGGGGACTAGCGGGAGGACAGATACGCAGTATTTT. This sequence encodes CASKWGTSGRTDTQYF. The V call is TRBV11-2, the J call TRBJ2-3; 15 bases fit TRBD2. J gave up 3 bases and V 7 bases, and 5 bases lay outside the gene matches. The CDR3 has 16 amino acids. Germline V CDR1 and CDR2: SGHAT, FQNNGV.